The next 8 T cell receptor beta chains were all read from a single sample in a study of human T cells and chemical hapten exposure. Sample time point: patch test 1, 2 weeks after DPC sensitization. The treatment was: therapeutic diphenylcyclopropenone sensitization with weekly scalp DPC. TCRdb fed the RACE reads into MiXCR, producing one record per CDR3 protein. The table records around 120,000 distinct CDR3 sequences, around 15% of them present only once. The specimen comprised whole blood, sampled in connection with sensitization to the hapten diphenylcyclopropenone (DPC). All receptors come from a man aged 18 to 30 with alopecia areata. Some clones in this sample may be carry-over from other donors' samples.

V usage is TRBV3-1 and J usage is TRBJ2-3, with 8 bases matching TRBD1. Germline lookup yields CDR1 LGHDT and CDR2 YNNKEL (reference sequence). The V gene end was trimmed by 0 bases and the J gene end by 1 base; junction bases not matched to a gene: 12. The CDR3 length is 19 residues. The CDR3 DNA sequence: TGTGCCAGCAGCCAAGAAACCCTGGCAGGGACAGGCGGCACAGATACGCAGTATTTT. The encoded protein is CASSQETLAGTGGTDTQYF.

CDR3 loop: CASSLGRLAGPQETQYF. The DNA for the CDR3 is TGTGCCAGCAGCTTAGGGCGACTAGCGGGGCCCCAAGAGACCCAGTACTTC. The chain links TRBV11-3 to TRBJ2-5, with 11 bases matching TRBD2. The CDR3 spans 17 residues. Unmatched junction bases numbered 5, after V lost 1 base and J lost 1 base. Per the germline V gene, CDR1 is SGHNT and CDR2 is YENEEA.

This clonotype turned up a few times. The chain recombines TRBV28 with TRBJ2-7, with 8 bases aligning to TRBD1. The ends lost 8 bases at V and 1 base at J; junction bases unmatched: 7. The CDR3 spans 14 residues. The germline gives CDR1 MDHEN, CDR2 SYDVKM. The CDR3 DNA follows: TGTGCCAGCGGTATGCAGGGGGCGTCCTACGAGCAGTACTTC. This gives the protein CASGMQGASYEQYF. The variable domain in full, completed from reference TRBV28 and TRBJ2-7, reads DVKVTQSSRYLVKRTGEKVFLECVQDMDHENMFWYRQDPGLGLRLIYFSYDVKMKEKGDIPEGYSVSREKKERFSLILESASTNQTSMYLCASGMQGASYEQYFGPGTRLTVT.

This clonotype came up a few times. This chain links TRBV11-2 with TRBJ1-4; D is undetermined. The germline V gene has CDR1 SGHAT and CDR2 FQNNGV. The CDR3 length is 12 residues. V shed 2 bases and J shed 10 bases, with 8 bases lying between them. The CDR3, as DNA: TGTGCCAGCAGCTTAACCGTGGGAAAACTGTTTTTT. Translating it yields CASSLTVGKLFF.

The V call is TRBV4-3, the J call TRBJ2-3, with 7 bases identical to TRBD2. Germline-derived CDR1 and CDR2 are LGHNA and YSLEER. The ends lost 2 bases at V and 4 bases at J; junction bases unmatched: 0. The CDR3 is made up of 13 amino acids. CDR3 nucleotide sequence: TGCGCCAGCAGCCAACGGGGGGCAGATACGCAGTATTTT. It codes for CASSQRGADTQYF.

This clonotype was picked up a small number of times. The chain links TRBV6-2 or TRBV6-3 to TRBJ2-3; no reliable D call. CDR3 length equals 15 residues. The germline gives CDR1 MNHEY, CDR2 SVGEGT. The V end lost 6 bases, the J end lost 3 bases, and 16 bases lay between the germline ends. CDR3 bases: TGTGCCAGCAGCCACCAGAGAGGTGCGACAGATACGCAGTATTTT. Protein sequence: CASSHQRGATDTQYF.

This clonotype was detected only a few times. V gene TRBV7-8 combines with J gene TRBJ2-1, with a tentative D call TRBD2 (6 bases). The CDR3 covers 14 residues. CDR1 is SGHVS and CDR2 is FQNEAQ in the germline V gene. V gave up 5 bases and J gave up 2 bases, with 10 bases separating them. Written as DNA, the CDR3 is TGTGCCAGCAGCGTGACTAGTACCTACAATGAGCAGTTCTTC. The encoded protein is CASSVTSTYNEQFF.

The V call is TRBV6-5, the J call TRBJ1-4, with 9 positions matching TRBD1. The CDR3 extends over 15 amino acids. In germline, CDR1 is MNHEY, CDR2 SVGAGI. The V segment lost 6 bases and the J segment 10 bases; nucleotides outside the gene matches: 12. In nucleotides, the CDR3 is TGTGCCAGCAGCCAACAGGGGGCCCCCGGGGGAAAACTGTTTTTT. Protein sequence: CASSQQGAPGGKLFF.